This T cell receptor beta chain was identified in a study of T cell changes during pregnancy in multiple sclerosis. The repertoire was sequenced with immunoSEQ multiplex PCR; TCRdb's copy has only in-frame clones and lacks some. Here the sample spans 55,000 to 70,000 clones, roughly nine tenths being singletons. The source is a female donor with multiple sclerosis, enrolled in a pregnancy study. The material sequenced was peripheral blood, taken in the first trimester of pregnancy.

CDR3 nucleotides: TGTGCCTGGAGTGCTGCAGGGGGTCAGGACACTGAAGCTTTCTTT. Residues: CAWSAAGGQDTEAFF. This chain joins TRBV30 and TRBJ1-1; 7 bases line up with TRBD1. CDR1 and CDR2 (germline): GTSNPN, SVGIG (reference sequence). The CDR3 length is 15 residues. J was trimmed by 3 bases and V by 1 base; bases with no gene match: 8.